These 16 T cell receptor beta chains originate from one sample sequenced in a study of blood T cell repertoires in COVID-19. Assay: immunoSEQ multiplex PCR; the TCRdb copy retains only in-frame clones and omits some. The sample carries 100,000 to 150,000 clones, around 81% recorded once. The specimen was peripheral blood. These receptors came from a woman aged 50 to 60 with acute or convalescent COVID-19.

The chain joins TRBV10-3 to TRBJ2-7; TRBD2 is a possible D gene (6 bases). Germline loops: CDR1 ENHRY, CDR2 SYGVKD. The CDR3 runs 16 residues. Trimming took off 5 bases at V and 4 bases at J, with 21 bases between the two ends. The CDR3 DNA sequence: TGTGCCATCAGTAGGTCTGATCGGGAGAGTTTTTACGAGCAGTACTTC. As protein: CAISRSDRESFYEQYF.

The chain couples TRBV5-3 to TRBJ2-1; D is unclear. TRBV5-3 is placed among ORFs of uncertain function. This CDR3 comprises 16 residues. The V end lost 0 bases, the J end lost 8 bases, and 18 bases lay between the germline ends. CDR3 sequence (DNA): TGTGCCAGAAGCTTGGCCCCGTCCCCCCCGACTGATGAGCAGTTCTTC. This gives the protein CARSLAPSPPTDEQFF.

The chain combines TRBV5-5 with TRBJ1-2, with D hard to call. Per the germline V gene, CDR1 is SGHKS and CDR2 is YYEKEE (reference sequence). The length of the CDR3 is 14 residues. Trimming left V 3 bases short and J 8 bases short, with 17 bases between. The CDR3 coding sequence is TGTGCCAGCAGCTATACTAGGGTTTCGGTGGGCTACACCTTC. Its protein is CASSYTRVSVGYTF.

Here the CDR3 DNA reads TGTGCCAGCAGCCCTAGCGGGAGCTCCTACGAGCAGTACTTC. Translation: CASSPSGSSYEQYF. The gene calls are TRBV13 and TRBJ2-7; 10 nucleotides agree with TRBD2. The V segment lost 5 bases and the J segment 0 bases; nucleotides outside the gene matches: 1. Germline CDR1 and CDR2: PRHDT and FYEKMQ (reference sequence). The CDR3 is made up of 14 amino acids.

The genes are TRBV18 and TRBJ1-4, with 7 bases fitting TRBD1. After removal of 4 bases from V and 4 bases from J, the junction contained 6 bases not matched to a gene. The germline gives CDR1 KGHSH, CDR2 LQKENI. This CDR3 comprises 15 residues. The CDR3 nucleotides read TGTGCCAGCTCACGAGGACAGGAGCTTAATGAAAAACTGTTTTTT. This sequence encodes CASSRGQELNEKLFF.

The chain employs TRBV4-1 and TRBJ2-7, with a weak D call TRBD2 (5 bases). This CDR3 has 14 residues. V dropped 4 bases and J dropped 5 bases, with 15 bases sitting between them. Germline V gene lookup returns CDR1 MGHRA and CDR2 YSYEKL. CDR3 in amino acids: CASSLLGPSNEQYF. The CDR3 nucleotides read TGCGCCAGCAGCCTTCTAGGACCTAGCAACGAGCAGTACTTC.

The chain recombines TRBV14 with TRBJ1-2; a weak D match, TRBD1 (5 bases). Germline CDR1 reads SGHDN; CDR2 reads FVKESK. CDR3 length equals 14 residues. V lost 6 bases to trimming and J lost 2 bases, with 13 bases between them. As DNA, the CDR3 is TGTGCCAGCAGTCAAACGAAGGGGAACTATGGCTACACCTTC. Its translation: CASSQTKGNYGYTF.

CDR3 nucleotide sequence: TGTGCCACCAGGAGGCTAGCAGGGGGCCTTTCTAATGAAAAACTGTTTTTT. Protein product: CATRRLAGGLSNEKLFF. The V call is TRBV15, the J call TRBJ1-4; 8 positions match TRBD1. The CDR3 runs to 17 residues. In germline, CDR1 is LNHNV, CDR2 YYDKDF (reference sequence). V lost 6 bases, J lost 3 bases, and 12 bases stayed unmatched. Supplemented by reference TRBV15 and TRBJ1-4, the full variable domain reads DAMVIQNPRYQVTQFGKPVTLSCSQTLNHNVMYWYQQKSSQAPKLLFHYYDKDFNNEADTPDNFQSRRPNTSFCFLDIRSPGLGDTAMYLCATRRLAGGLSNEKLFFGSGTQLSVL.

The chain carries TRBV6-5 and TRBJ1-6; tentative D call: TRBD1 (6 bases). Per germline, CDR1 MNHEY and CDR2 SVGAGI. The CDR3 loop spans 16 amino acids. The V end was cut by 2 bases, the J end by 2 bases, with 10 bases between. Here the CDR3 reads CASSYGGQTYNSPLHF. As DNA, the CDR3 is TGTGCCAGCAGTTACGGAGGACAGACCTATAATTCACCCCTCCACTTT.

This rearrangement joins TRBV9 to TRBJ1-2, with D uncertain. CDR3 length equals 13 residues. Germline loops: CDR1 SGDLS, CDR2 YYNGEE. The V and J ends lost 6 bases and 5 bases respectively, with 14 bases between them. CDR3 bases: TGTGCCAGCAACTCGGGAGGCCGTTATGGCTACACCTTC. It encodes CASNSGGRYGYTF. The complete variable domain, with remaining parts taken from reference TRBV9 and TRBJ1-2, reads DSGVTQTPKHLITATGQRVTLRCSPRSGDLSVYWYQQSLDQGLQFLIQYYNGEERAKGNILERFSAQQFPDLHSELNLSSLELGDSALYFCASNSGGRYGYTFGSGTRLTVV.

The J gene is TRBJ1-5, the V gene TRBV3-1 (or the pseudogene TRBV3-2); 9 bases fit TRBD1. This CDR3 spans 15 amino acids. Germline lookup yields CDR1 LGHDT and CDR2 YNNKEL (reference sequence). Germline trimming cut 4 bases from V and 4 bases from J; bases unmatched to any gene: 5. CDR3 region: CASSRDRGVNQPQHF. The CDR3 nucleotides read TGTGCCAGCAGCCGCGACAGGGGGGTTAATCAGCCCCAGCATTTT.

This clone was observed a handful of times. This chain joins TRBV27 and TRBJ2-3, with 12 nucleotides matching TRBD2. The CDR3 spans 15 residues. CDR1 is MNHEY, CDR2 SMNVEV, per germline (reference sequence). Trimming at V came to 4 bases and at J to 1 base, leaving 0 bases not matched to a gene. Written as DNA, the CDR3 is TGTGCCAGCAGTTCTAGCGGGAGGGGCACAGATACGCAGTATTTT. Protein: CASSSSGRGTDTQYF.

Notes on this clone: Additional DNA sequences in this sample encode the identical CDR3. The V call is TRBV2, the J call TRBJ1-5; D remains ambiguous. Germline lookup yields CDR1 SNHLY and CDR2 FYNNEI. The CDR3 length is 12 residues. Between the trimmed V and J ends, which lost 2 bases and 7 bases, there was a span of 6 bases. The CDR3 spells CASSERGQPQHF. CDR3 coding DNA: TGTGCCAGCAGTGAAAGAGGCCAGCCCCAGCATTTT.

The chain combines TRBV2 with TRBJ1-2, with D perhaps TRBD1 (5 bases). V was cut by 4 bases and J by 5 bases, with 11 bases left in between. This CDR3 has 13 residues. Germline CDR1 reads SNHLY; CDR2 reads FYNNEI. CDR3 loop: CASSVSGPYGYTF. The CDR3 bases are TGTGCCAGCAGTGTGTCAGGGCCATATGGCTACACCTTC. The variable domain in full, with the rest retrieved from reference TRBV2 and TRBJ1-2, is EPEVTQTPSHQVTQMGQEVILRCVPISNHLYFYWYRQILGQKVEFLVSFYNNEISEKSEIFDDQFSVERPDGSNFTLKIRSTKLEDSAMYFCASSVSGPYGYTFGSGTRLTVV.

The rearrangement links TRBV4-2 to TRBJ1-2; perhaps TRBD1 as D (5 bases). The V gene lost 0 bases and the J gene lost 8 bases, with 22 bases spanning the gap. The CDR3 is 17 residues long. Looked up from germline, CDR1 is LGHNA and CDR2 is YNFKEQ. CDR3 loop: CASSQEVSGAIAGGYTF. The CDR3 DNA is TGTGCCAGCAGCCAAGAAGTTAGCGGGGCGATAGCAGGGGGCTACACCTTC.

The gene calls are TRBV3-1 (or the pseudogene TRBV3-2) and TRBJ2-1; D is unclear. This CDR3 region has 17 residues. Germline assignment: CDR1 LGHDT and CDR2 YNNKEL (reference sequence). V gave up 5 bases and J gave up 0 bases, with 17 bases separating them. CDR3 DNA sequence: TGTGCCAGCAGCTATAGCTGGCGAACAAGCTCCTACAATGAGCAGTTCTTC. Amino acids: CASSYSWRTSSYNEQFF.